These T cell receptor beta chains were read from a single sample in a study of T-cell reconstitution after alpha-beta-depleted transplantation in children. In TCRdb, the PCR reads were re-called with MiXCR into one record per CDR3 protein. The sample holds 250,000 to 400,000 distinct CDR3 sequences; around 20% are singletons and the top ten take approximately 9.9%. The sequenced sample was PBMCs, mostly from graft donor cells, obtained 180 days after TCRalphabeta/CD19-depleted stem cell transplant. These receptor sequences come from a male patient under 18 who had a stem cell transplant for acute lymphoblastic leukemia, so the T cells may come from the graft donor. Both conserved end residues are part of each CDR3. Each record gives: D gene, clone size, V gene, J gene, CDR3 protein, CDR3 DNA. A D gene is named only where the DNA matches it firmly. Only part of the rows carry a size: once, few, many, or a class if the clone is expanded.

d_gene: NA
abundance: NA
v_gene: TRBV7-9
j_gene: TRBJ2-1
CDR3aa: CASSPRDLYNEQFF
CDR3nt: TGTGCCAGCAGCCCGCGGGATCTCTACAATGAGCAGTTCTTC

d_gene: TRBD2
abundance: NA
v_gene: TRBV11-2
j_gene: TRBJ2-3
CDR3aa: CASSLGVGTSADTQYF
CDR3nt: TGTGCCAGCAGCTTAGGTGTCGGGACTAGCGCCGATACGCAGTATTTT

d_gene: TRBD2
abundance: few
v_gene: TRBV4-1
j_gene: TRBJ2-1
CDR3aa: CASSHYPWGGRDNEQFF
CDR3nt: TGCGCCAGCAGCCATTATCCGTGGGGCGGGAGGGACAATGAGCAGTTCTTC

d_gene: TRBD1
abundance: NA
v_gene: TRBV9
j_gene: TRBJ1-2
CDR3aa: CASSVEGQGFGYTF
CDR3nt: TGTGCCAGCAGCGTAGAAGGACAGGGTTTTGGCTACACCTTC

d_gene: NA
abundance: NA
v_gene: TRBV20-1
j_gene: TRBJ2-5
CDR3aa: CSARDHGVARESQYF
CDR3nt: TGCAGTGCTAGAGATCACGGAGTAGCAAGGGAGAGCCAGTACTTC

d_gene: NA
abundance: NA
v_gene: TRBV7-2
j_gene: TRBJ2-1
CDR3aa: CASSRRGRRYNEQFF
CDR3nt: TGTGCCAGCAGCCGCAGGGGTAGGAGGTACAATGAGCAGTTCTTC

d_gene: NA
abundance: once
v_gene: TRBV21-1
j_gene: TRBJ2-1
CDR3aa: CASNTRGVPSYNEQFF
CDR3nt: TGTGCCAGCAACACCAGGGGGGTTCCTTCCTACAATGAGCAGTTCTTC

d_gene: NA
abundance: NA
v_gene: TRBV15
j_gene: TRBJ1-1
CDR3aa: CATSRDLRGGLSEAFF
CDR3nt: TGTGCCACCAGCAGAGATCTGAGGGGGGGTTTGTCGGAAGCTTTCTTT

d_gene: TRBD2
abundance: few
v_gene: TRBV7-7
j_gene: TRBJ2-1
CDR3aa: CASSLFLAGGNEQFF
CDR3nt: TGTGCCAGCAGCTTATTTCTAGCGGGAGGCAATGAGCAGTTCTTC

d_gene: TRBD2
abundance: few
v_gene: TRBV7-6
j_gene: TRBJ2-7
CDR3aa: CASSPTALAAYEQYF
CDR3nt: TGTGCCAGCAGCCCGACCGCTCTAGCGGCCTACGAGCAGTACTTC

d_gene: NA
abundance: few
v_gene: TRBV9
j_gene: TRBJ2-3
CDR3aa: CASSVGVGVNTDTQYF
CDR3nt: TGTGCCAGCAGCGTAGGGGTAGGGGTTAACACAGATACGCAGTATTTT

d_gene: NA
abundance: many
v_gene: TRBV4-1
j_gene: TRBJ2-7
CDR3aa: CASSQAAGTYEQYF
CDR3nt: TGCGCCAGCAGCCAAGCGGCAGGGACTTACGAGCAGTACTTC

d_gene: NA
abundance: NA
v_gene: TRBV5-4
j_gene: TRBJ2-5
CDR3aa: CASSLRETYQETQYF
CDR3nt: TGTGCCAGCAGCTTGCGGGAGACATACCAAGAGACCCAGTACTTC

d_gene: TRBD2
abundance: once
v_gene: TRBV12-3/TRBV12-4
j_gene: TRBJ2-1
CDR3aa: CARSLGTSLRSYNEQFF
CDR3nt: TGTGCCCGCAGTCTTGGGACTAGCTTACGCTCCTACAATGAGCAGTTCTTC

d_gene: TRBD2
abundance: few
v_gene: TRBV6-5
j_gene: TRBJ2-1
CDR3aa: CASSYSSPGLAGVNEQFF
CDR3nt: TGTGCCAGCAGTTACTCAAGCCCGGGACTAGCGGGAGTAAATGAGCAGTTCTTC

d_gene: NA
abundance: NA
v_gene: TRBV7-9
j_gene: TRBJ1-6
CDR3aa: CASSFRDGWSPLHF
CDR3nt: TGTGCCAGCAGCTTCCGGGACGGGTGGTCACCCCTCCACTTT

d_gene: NA
abundance: few
v_gene: TRBV18
j_gene: TRBJ1-1
CDR3aa: CASSPPFGGNTEAFF
CDR3nt: TGTGCCAGCTCACCCCCTTTTGGGGGGAACACTGAAGCTTTCTTT

d_gene: NA
abundance: NA
v_gene: TRBV29-1
j_gene: TRBJ2-3
CDR3aa: CSVGGGEADTQYF
CDR3nt: TGCAGCGTTGGTGGGGGTGAGGCAGATACGCAGTATTTT

d_gene: NA
abundance: few
v_gene: TRBV27
j_gene: TRBJ2-5
CDR3aa: CASSLALSSETQYF
CDR3nt: TGTGCCAGCAGTTTAGCCCTCTCCAGCGAGACCCAGTACTTC

d_gene: TRBD2
abundance: few
v_gene: TRBV5-1
j_gene: TRBJ2-3
CDR3aa: CASSFTAGGPDTQYF
CDR3nt: TGCGCCAGCAGCTTCACAGCGGGAGGGCCAGATACGCAGTATTTT

d_gene: TRBD2
abundance: NA
v_gene: TRBV6-1
j_gene: TRBJ2-7
CDR3aa: CASSGSLADEQYF
CDR3nt: TGTGCCAGCAGTGGTTCCCTAGCGGACGAGCAGTACTTC

d_gene: NA
abundance: many
v_gene: TRBV7-3
j_gene: TRBJ2-7
CDR3aa: CASSLTRINEQYF
CDR3nt: TGTGCCAGCAGCTTAACCCGCATCAACGAGCAGTACTTC

d_gene: TRBD2
abundance: many
v_gene: TRBV12-3/TRBV12-4
j_gene: TRBJ2-1
CDR3aa: CASNLLAGVDNEQFF
CDR3nt: TGTGCCAGCAATCTACTAGCGGGAGTCGACAATGAGCAGTTCTTC

d_gene: NA
abundance: few
v_gene: TRBV7-9
j_gene: TRBJ2-5
CDR3aa: CASSLALRGSETQYF
CDR3nt: TGTGCCAGCAGCCTTGCCCTTAGAGGGAGTGAGACCCAGTACTTC

d_gene: TRBD2
abundance: NA
v_gene: TRBV7-3
j_gene: TRBJ2-5
CDR3aa: CASSPGLAAFQETQYF
CDR3nt: TGTGCCAGCAGCCCCGGACTAGCGGCCTTCCAAGAGACCCAGTACTTC